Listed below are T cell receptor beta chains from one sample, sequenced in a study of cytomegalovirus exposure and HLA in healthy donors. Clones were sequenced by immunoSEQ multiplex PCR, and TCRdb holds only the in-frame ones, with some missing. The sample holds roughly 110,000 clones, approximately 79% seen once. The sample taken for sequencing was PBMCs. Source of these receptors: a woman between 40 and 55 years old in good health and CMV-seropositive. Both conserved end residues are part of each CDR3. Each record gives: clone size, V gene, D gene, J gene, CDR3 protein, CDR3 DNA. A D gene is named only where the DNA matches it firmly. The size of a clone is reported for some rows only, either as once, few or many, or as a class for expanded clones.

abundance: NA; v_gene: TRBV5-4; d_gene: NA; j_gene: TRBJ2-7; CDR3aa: CASKNTGREDEQYF; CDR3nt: TGTGCCAGCAAGAATACAGGGAGGGAAGACGAGCAGTACTTC
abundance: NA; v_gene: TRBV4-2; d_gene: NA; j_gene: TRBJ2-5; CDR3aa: CASSQDRGETQYF; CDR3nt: TGTGCCAGCAGCCAAGATAGAGGGGAGACCCAGTACTTC
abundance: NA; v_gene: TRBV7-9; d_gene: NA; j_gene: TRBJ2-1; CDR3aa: CASTPRTIGEQFF; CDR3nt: TGTGCCAGCACCCCAAGGACTATTGGGGAGCAGTTCTTC
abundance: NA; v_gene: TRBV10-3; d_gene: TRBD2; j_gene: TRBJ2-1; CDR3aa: CAIKPSGGDLNEQFF; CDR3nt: TGTGCCATCAAGCCTAGCGGGGGGGATCTCAATGAGCAGTTCTTC
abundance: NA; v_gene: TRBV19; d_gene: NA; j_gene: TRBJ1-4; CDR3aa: CASSLGDRRNEKLFF; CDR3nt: TGTGCCAGTAGCCTTGGAGACAGACGTAATGAAAAACTGTTTTTT
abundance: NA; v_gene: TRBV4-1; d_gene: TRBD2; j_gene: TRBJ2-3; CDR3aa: CASSHRSSGTSDTQYF; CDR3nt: TGCGCCAGCAGCCACCGATCTAGCGGGACTTCAGATACGCAGTATTTT
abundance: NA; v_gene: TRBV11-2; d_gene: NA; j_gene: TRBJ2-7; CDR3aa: CASSDTGLTYEQYF; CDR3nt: TGTGCCAGCAGCGACACAGGGTTAACCTACGAGCAGTACTTC
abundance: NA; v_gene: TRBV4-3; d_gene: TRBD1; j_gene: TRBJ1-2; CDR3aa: CASSPDRGDGYTF; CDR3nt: TGCGCCAGCAGCCCGGACAGGGGGGATGGCTACACCTTC
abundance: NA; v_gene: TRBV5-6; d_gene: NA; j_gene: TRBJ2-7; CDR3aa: CASSLSSYEQYF; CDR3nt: TGTGCCAGCAGCTTGTCTTCCTACGAGCAGTACTTC
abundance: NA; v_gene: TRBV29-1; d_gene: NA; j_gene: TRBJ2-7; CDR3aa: CSVAGGAVSYEQYF; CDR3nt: TGCAGCGTTGCTGGTGGAGCCGTTTCCTACGAGCAGTACTTC
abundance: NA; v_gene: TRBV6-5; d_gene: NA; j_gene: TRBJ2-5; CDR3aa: CASSYRSGQGETQYF; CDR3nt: TGTGCCAGCAGTTACCGCTCAGGGCAGGGGGAGACCCAGTACTTC
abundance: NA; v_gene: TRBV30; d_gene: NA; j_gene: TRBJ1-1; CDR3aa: CAWSPGAEAFF; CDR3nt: TGTGCCTGGAGTCCCGGGGCTGAAGCTTTCTTT
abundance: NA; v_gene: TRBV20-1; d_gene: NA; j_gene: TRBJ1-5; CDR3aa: CSAGHGQPQHF; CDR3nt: TGCAGTGCTGGACACGGTCAGCCCCAGCATTTT
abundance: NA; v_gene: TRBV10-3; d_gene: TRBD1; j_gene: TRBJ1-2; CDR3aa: CAISETGTADWGYTF; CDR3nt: TGTGCCATCAGTGAAACCGGGACAGCCGACTGGGGCTACACCTTC
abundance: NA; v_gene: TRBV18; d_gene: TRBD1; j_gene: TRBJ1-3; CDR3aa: CASSPNPTGRYAVNF; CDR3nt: TGTGCCAGCTCACCAAACCCGACAGGGCGCTATGCCGTGAATTTT
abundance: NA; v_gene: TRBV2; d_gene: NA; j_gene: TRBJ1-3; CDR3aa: CASRPRGADSGNTIYF; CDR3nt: TGTGCCAGCAGGCCCCGGGGGGCCGACTCTGGAAACACCATATATTTT
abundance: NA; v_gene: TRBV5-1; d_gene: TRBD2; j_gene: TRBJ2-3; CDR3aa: CASSSSPTSGGADTQYF; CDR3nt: TGCGCCAGCAGCTCTTCACCGACTAGCGGGGGGGCAGATACGCAGTATTTT
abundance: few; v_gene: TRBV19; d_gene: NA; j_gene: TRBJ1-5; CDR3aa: CASSTDSLNQPQHF; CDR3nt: TGTGCCAGTAGTACGGACAGTCTCAATCAGCCCCAGCATTTT
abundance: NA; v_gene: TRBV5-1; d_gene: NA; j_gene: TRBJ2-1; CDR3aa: CASSPSGGGLWNEQFF; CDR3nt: TGCGCCAGCTCTCCCTCGGGCGGGGGCCTCTGGAATGAGCAGTTCTTC
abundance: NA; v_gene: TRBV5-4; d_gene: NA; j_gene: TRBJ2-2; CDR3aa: CASSLDQGNTGELFF; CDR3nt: TGTGCCAGCAGCTTGGATCAGGGGAACACCGGGGAGCTGTTTTTT
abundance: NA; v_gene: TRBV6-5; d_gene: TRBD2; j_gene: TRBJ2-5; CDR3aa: CASQRGGQETQYF; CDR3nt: TGTGCCAGCCAGCGGGGGGGTCAAGAGACCCAGTACTTC
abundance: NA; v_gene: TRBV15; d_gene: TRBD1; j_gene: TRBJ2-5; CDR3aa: CATSSRGWLQATQYF; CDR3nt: TGTGCCACCAGCTCCAGGGGGTGGCTTCAAGCGACCCAGTACTTC
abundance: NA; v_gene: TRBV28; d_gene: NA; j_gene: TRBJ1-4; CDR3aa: CASRTANEKLFF; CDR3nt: TGTGCCAGCAGAACAGCTAATGAAAAACTGTTTTTT
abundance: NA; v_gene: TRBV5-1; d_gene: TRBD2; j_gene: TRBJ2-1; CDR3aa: CASSNPGLAGAMYYNEQFF; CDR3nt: TGCGCCAGCAGCAACCCGGGACTAGCGGGGGCCATGTACTACAATGAGCAGTTCTTC
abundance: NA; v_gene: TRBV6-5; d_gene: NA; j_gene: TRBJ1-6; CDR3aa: CASSLAGDNSPLHF; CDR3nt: TGTGCCAGCAGCCTTGCAGGGGATAATTCACCCCTCCACTTT
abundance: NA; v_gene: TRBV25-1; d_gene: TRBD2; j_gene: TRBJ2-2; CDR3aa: CASNDGTIGAGELFF; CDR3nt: TGTGCCAGCAATGACGGGACTATCGGGGCCGGGGAGCTGTTTTTT
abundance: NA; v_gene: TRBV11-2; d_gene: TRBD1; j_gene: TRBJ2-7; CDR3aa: CASSPTLGTVSYEQYF; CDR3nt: TGTGCCAGCAGCCCCACCTTAGGGACAGTTTCCTACGAGCAGTACTTC
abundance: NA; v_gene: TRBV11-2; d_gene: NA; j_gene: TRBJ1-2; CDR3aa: CASSPLISRGYYGYTF; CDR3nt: TGTGCCAGCAGCCCGCTTATAAGTAGGGGGTATTATGGCTACACCTTC
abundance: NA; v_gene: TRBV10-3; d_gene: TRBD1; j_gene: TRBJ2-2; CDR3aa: CAISQTGTGNTGELFF; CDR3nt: TGTGCCATCAGCCAGACCGGGACAGGGAACACTGGGGAGCTGTTTTTT
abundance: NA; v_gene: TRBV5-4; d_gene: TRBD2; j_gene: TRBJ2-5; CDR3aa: CASSTSGGFGETQYF; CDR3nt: TGTGCCAGCAGCACGAGCGGGGGGTTTGGAGAGACCCAGTACTTC
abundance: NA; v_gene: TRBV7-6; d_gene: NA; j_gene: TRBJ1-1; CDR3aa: CASSPRVGGTAEAFF; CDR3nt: TGTGCCAGCAGCCCCCGGGTAGGGGGAACTGCTGAAGCTTTCTTT
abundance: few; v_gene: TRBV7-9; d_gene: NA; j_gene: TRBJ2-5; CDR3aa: CASSFQQETQYF; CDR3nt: TGTGCCAGCAGCTTCCAACAGGAGACCCAGTACTTC
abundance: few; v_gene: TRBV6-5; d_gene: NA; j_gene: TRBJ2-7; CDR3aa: CASTGSREQYF; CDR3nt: TGTGCCAGCACCGGGAGTCGGGAGCAGTACTTC
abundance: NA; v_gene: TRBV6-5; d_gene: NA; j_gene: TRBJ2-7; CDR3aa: CASSPYTGVRYEQYF; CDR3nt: TGTGCCAGCAGTCCCTACACCGGAGTCAGATACGAGCAGTACTTC
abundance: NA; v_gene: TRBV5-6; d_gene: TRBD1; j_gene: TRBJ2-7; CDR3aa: CASSVDRGYEQYF; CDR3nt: TGTGCCAGCAGCGTAGACAGGGGCTACGAGCAGTACTTC
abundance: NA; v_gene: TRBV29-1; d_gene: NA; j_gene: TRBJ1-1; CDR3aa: CSVVGGNTEAFF; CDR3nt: TGCAGCGTTGTAGGAGGGAACACTGAAGCTTTCTTT
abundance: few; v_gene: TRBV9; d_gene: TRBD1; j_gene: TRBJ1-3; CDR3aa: CASGTEPFGHTIYF; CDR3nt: TGTGCCAGCGGGACAGAACCGTTCGGTCACACCATATATTTT
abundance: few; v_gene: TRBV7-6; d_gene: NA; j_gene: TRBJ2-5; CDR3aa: CASRGTGEETQYF; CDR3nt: TGTGCCAGTCGGGGGACGGGCGAAGAGACCCAGTACTTC
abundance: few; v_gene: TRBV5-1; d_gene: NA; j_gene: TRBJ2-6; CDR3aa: CASSNSVAFGANVLTF; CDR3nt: TGCGCCAGCAGCAATAGCGTAGCGTTCGGGGCCAACGTCCTGACTTTC
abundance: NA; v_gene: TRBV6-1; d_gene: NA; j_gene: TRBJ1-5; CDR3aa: CASSERAQPQHF; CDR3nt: TGTGCCAGCAGTGAGAGGGCTCAGCCCCAGCATTTT
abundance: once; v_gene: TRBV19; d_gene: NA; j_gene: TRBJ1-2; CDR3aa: CASSIPGQTYGYTF; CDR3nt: TGTGCCAGTAGTATCCCCGGACAGACCTATGGCTACACCTTC
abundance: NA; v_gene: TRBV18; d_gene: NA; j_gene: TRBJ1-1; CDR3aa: CASSPLWGGFTEAFF; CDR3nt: TGTGCCAGCTCACCACTGTGGGGAGGGTTCACTGAAGCTTTCTTT